This T cell receptor (beta chain) stems from a study of blood T cell repertoires in COVID-19. Study as a whole: Samples taken during acute and convalescent COVID-19 were collected in the United States, Italy and Spain. T cells, B-cell-depleted T cells, or PBMCs supplied cDNA or gDNA.

This CDR3 contains 15 residues. Germline-derived CDR1 and CDR2 are LNHDA and SQIVND (reference sequence). V lost 2 bases and J 6 bases, leaving 14 bases between the germline ends. In the authors' workflow: Amplified reference gene primers provided the basis for estimating nucleated cell counts. The data were produced by immunoSEQ multiplex PCR, yet TCRdb's version contains in-frame clones alone and is incomplete. V and J calls plus clone size are reproduced from that table; the DNA served to infer D and trimming. This sample yields hundreds of thousands of clones, of which around four fifths are seen a single time; under 3% belongs to the top ten.

The sample consisted of peripheral blood. This receptor was obtained from a woman in her 70s with active or convalescent COVID-19. V usage is TRBV19 and J usage is TRBJ2-1; a weak D match, TRBD2 (5 bases). CDR3 in DNA: TGTGCCAGTAGTATAATCCTAGCAGCCTTCAATGAGCAGTTCTTC. Translation: CASSIILAAFNEQFF.